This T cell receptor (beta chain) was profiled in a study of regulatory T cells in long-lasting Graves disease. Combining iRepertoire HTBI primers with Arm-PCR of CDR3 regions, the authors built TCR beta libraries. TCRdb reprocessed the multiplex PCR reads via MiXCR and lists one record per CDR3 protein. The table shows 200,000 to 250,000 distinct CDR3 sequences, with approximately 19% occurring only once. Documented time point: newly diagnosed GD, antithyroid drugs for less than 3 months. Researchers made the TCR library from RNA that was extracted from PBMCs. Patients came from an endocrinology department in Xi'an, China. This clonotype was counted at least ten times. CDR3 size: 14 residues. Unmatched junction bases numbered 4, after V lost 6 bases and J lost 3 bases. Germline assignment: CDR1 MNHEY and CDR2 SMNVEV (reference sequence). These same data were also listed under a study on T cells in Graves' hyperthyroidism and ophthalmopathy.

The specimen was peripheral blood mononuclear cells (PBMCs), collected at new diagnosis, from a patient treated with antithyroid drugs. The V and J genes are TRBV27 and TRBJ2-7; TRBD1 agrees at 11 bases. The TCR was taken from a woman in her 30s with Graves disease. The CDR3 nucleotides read TGTGCCAGCAGCCCCGGGACAGGGGGCTACGAGCAGTACTTC. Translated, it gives CASSPGTGGYEQYF.